The clone carrying this TCR beta chain occurred a few times. Its target is unknown. RNA transcripts gave rise to amplified TCR beta CDR3 regions. Using the HTBI primer set, a first-round RT-PCR was run on the TCR CDR3. TCRdb re-analysed the multiplex PCR reads in MiXCR, keeping a single row per CDR3 protein. The sample holds about 700,000 distinct CDR3 sequences, over 40% seen once. These data belong to a study of T cells in Graves' hyperthyroidism and ophthalmopathy. With 5 bases removed from V and 2 bases from J, the gap between germline ends came to 17 bases. This CDR3 contains 17 residues. Germline CDR1 and CDR2: SGDLS and YYNGEE. Study findings and constraints: Blood held most thyroid clonotypes expanded above 0.001 frequency. With a median lead of approximately 6 months before onset, the model predicted ophthalmopathy.

The clonotype comes from an adult man with Graves' disease, either hyperthyroidism or ophthalmopathy (not recorded which). The chain links TRBV9 to TRBJ1-6; maybe TRBD1 (6 bases). The specimen sequenced was peripheral blood or thyroid tissue (not recorded which). This chain's CDR3 is CASSRPQGQAYNSPLHF. CDR3 DNA: TGTGCCAGCAGTCGACCCCAGGGACAAGCCTATAATTCACCCCTCCACTTT.